The clone carrying this T cell receptor (beta chain) was counted many times. No antigen is known for it. The CDR3 consists of 17 residues. J lost 5 bases, V lost 8 bases, and 16 bases had no gene match. Germline-derived CDR1 and CDR2 are LNHNV and YYDKDF (reference sequence). The source of the sample is a study of Graves' ophthalmopathy and Graves' hyperthyroidism. The TCR beta CDR3 regions underwent amplification from RNA transcripts. Amplification began with first-round RT-PCR using HTBI primers, then second-round multiplex PCR was performed. TCRdb redid the calling of the multiplex PCR reads with MiXCR, one entry per CDR3 protein. The data contain roughly 1.1 million distinct CDR3 sequences, around a third of them singletons. Study-level points and caveats: Blood also contained most of the expanded thyroid clonotypes above 0.001 frequency.

Other autoimmune disease, uncontrolled infection, pregnancy and lactation led to exclusion. The chain joins TRBV15 to TRBJ1-1; 11 bases are a match to TRBD1. The TCR originated in an adult man with Graves' hyperthyroidism. Sequencing was carried out using peripheral blood or thyroid tissue (not recorded which). The CDR3 loop reads CATVLRKPGTGGTEAFF. Written as DNA, the CDR3 is TGTGCCACCGTGCTTAGAAAACCAGGGACAGGGGGAACTGAAGCTTTCTTT.